A selection of T cell receptor beta chains follows, all from one sample in a study of T cell responses to AZD1222 COVID-19 vaccine. The method was immunoSEQ multiplex PCR; TCRdb's version includes in-frame clones alone and lacks a portion of them. This table holds 150,000 or so clones, approximately 90% found once. The material sequenced was peripheral blood, taken 28 days after the second AZD1222 dose. These receptors were obtained from an adult who received the AZD1222 COVID-19 vaccine. CDR3s include the opening cysteine and the closing phenylalanine or tryptophan. Fields, in order: clone size, V gene, D gene, J gene, CDR3 protein, CDR3 DNA. The D gene is left open where the match is weak. The size entry is marked missing in some rows and otherwise reads once, few, many or a size class.

.	TRBV7-2	TRBD2	TRBJ2-1	CASSTVLAGGRDEQFF	TGTGCCAGCAGCACAGTCCTAGCGGGGGGGAGAGATGAGCAGTTCTTC
.	TRBV6-5	TRBD2	TRBJ2-2	CASKIGTTGTGELFF	TGTGCCAGCAAAATCGGGACTACCGGCACCGGGGAGCTGTTTTTT
.	TRBV10-3	TRBD2	TRBJ2-1	CAITRRTSGEANEQFF	TGTGCCATCACCAGAAGGACTAGCGGGGAAGCAAATGAGCAGTTCTTC
.	TRBV30	.	TRBJ1-2	CAGGPDNYGYTF	TGTGCCGGGGGACCAGATAACTATGGCTACACCTTC
.	TRBV10-3	.	TRBJ1-2	CAISESGRGNYGYTF	TGTGCCATCAGTGAGTCGGGCAGGGGAAACTATGGCTACACCTTC
.	TRBV7-9	.	TRBJ2-7	CASSLGAEQYF	TGTGCCAGCAGCTTAGGTGCCGAGCAGTACTTC
.	TRBV6-5	TRBD1	TRBJ2-7	CASSSWDRGSYEQYF	TGTGCCAGCAGTTCTTGGGACAGAGGCTCCTACGAGCAGTACTTC
.	TRBV27	TRBD1	TRBJ1-6	CASSIRGLSSPLHF	TGTGCCAGCAGTATTAGGGGGCTGAGTTCACCCCTCCACTTT
once	TRBV7-9	TRBD1	TRBJ2-1	CAKTETGRSYNEQFF	TGTGCCAAAACCGAGACAGGGCGGTCTTACAATGAGCAGTTCTTC
.	TRBV7-3	TRBD1	TRBJ1-4	CASSETGGIGEKLFF	TGTGCCAGCAGCGAGACAGGGGGGATCGGTGAAAAACTGTTTTTT
.	TRBV27	.	TRBJ2-5	CASSLTRGRAWETQYF	TGTGCCAGCAGCCTCACCAGGGGGAGGGCCTGGGAGACCCAGTACTTC
.	TRBV27	.	TRBJ2-2	CASSFVSPNPGELFF	TGTGCCAGCAGTTTCGTCTCCCCGAACCCCGGGGAGCTGTTTTTT
.	TRBV18	.	TRBJ1-1	CASSHRDMNTEAFF	TGTGCCAGCTCCCACAGAGATATGAACACTGAAGCTTTCTTT
.	TRBV6-9	TRBD1	TRBJ2-1	CASSYRGQEPYNEQFF	TGTGCCAGCAGTTATCGGGGACAGGAGCCCTACAATGAGCAGTTCTTC
.	TRBV3-1/TRBV3-2	.	TRBJ1-2	CASSQERGRLYYGYTF	TGTGCCAGCAGCCAAGAACGGGGGCGTCTTTACTATGGCTACACCTTC
.	TRBV19	.	TRBJ1-6	CASSGTDGYNSPLHF	TGTGCCAGTAGCGGGACGGACGGTTATAATTCACCCCTCCACTTT
.	TRBV11-1	.	TRBJ2-7	CASSWTQTGEQYF	TGTGCCAGCAGCTGGACCCAGACCGGGGAGCAGTACTTC
.	TRBV7-3	.	TRBJ2-1	CASSIGGNEQFF	TGTGCCAGCAGCATCGGTGGGAATGAGCAGTTCTTC
.	TRBV7-9	TRBD1	TRBJ1-4	CASSSWGTDSTNEKLFF	TGTGCCAGCAGCTCGTGGGGGACAGACTCAACTAATGAAAAACTGTTTTTT
.	TRBV28	.	TRBJ1-2	CASHPGHGYTF	TGTGCCAGCCACCCCGGGCATGGCTACACCTTC
.	TRBV4-1	TRBD1	TRBJ1-3	CASSQPTGGGNTIYF	TGCGCCAGCAGCCAACCAACAGGGGGTGGAAACACCATATATTTT
.	TRBV19	.	TRBJ1-6	CASSRPVLDTDNSPLHF	TGTGCCAGTAGTCGACCGGTACTAGACACCGATAATTCACCCCTCCACTTT
once	TRBV6-5	.	TRBJ2-1	CASSRGRGEQFF	TGTGCCAGCAGTCGGGGACGGGGTGAGCAGTTCTTC
.	TRBV7-9	.	TRBJ1-4	CASGPGHPNEKLFF	TGTGCCAGCGGACCGGGACACCCGAATGAAAAACTGTTTTTT
.	TRBV3-1/TRBV3-2	.	TRBJ2-2	CASSQDPGELFF	TGTGCCAGCAGCCAAGATCCCGGGGAGCTGTTTTTT
.	TRBV6-4	TRBD2	TRBJ2-2	CASSRNLASGIATGELFF	TGTGCCAGCAGCCGGAATCTCGCTAGCGGGATAGCCACCGGGGAGCTGTTTTTT
once	TRBV6-1	.	TRBJ1-4	CASSASIPDSGNEKLFF	TGTGCCAGCAGTGCCTCGATTCCCGATTCTGGGAATGAAAAACTGTTTTTT
.	TRBV19	.	TRBJ2-7	CASSFQKAVTYEQYF	TGTGCCAGTAGTTTCCAGAAGGCAGTGACCTACGAGCAGTACTTC
.	TRBV12-3/TRBV12-4	.	TRBJ1-2	CASSLNRLYGYTF	TGTGCCAGCAGTTTAAACAGACTCTATGGCTACACCTTC
.	TRBV12-3/TRBV12-4	.	TRBJ2-1	CASSLGGNDEQFF	TGTGCCAGCAGTTTAGGAGGGAACGATGAGCAGTTCTTC
.	TRBV2	.	TRBJ2-1	CASSDNEQFF	TGTGCCAGCAGTGACAATGAGCAGTTCTTC
.	TRBV6-5	.	TRBJ2-7	CASSWSGRRAEQYF	TGTGCCAGCAGTTGGTCGGGACGCCGGGCCGAGCAGTACTTC
.	TRBV5-1	.	TRBJ2-3	CASSLEGTDTQYF	TGCGCCAGCAGCTTGGAGGGCACAGATACGCAGTATTTT
.	TRBV19	TRBD1	TRBJ1-2	CASSIFGDRINYGYTF	TGTGCCAGTAGTATATTCGGGGACAGGATTAACTATGGCTACACCTTC
.	TRBV28	.	TRBJ2-7	CASSLRDEQYF	TGTGCCAGCAGTTTACGCGACGAGCAGTACTTC
.	TRBV15	TRBD1	TRBJ1-1	CATSRDRQGTEAFF	TGTGCCACCAGCAGAGATAGACAGGGAACTGAAGCTTTCTTT
.	TRBV11-2	.	TRBJ1-2	CASSLLQYGYTF	TGTGCCAGCAGCCTCTTACAATATGGCTACACCTTC
.	TRBV2	TRBD1	TRBJ2-3	CASSGQGATTDTQYF	TGTGCCAGCAGTGGACAGGGGGCGACCACAGATACGCAGTATTTT
.	TRBV5-5	.	TRBJ2-7	CASSLARVVGRHEQYF	TGTGCCAGCAGCTTGGCTAGAGTGGTGGGACGCCACGAGCAGTACTTC
.	TRBV4-1	.	TRBJ2-1	CASSRETRTDEQFF	TGCGCCAGCAGCCGGGAAACCAGGACAGATGAGCAGTTCTTC
.	TRBV3-1/TRBV3-2	.	TRBJ1-2	CASSPTTNYGYTF	TGTGCCAGCAGCCCTACGACGAACTATGGCTACACCTTC
.	TRBV5-1	.	TRBJ2-7	CASSRGTASYEQYF	TGCGCCAGCAGTCGGGGGACGGCGTCCTACGAGCAGTACTTC
.	TRBV10-3	.	TRBJ1-5	CAISGQSDQPQHF	TGTGCCATCAGTGGACAGTCGGATCAGCCCCAGCATTTT
.	TRBV15	.	TRBJ2-6	CATSWGLLGSGANVLTF	TGTGCCACCAGCTGGGGGTTACTCGGCTCTGGGGCCAACGTCCTGACTTTC
once	TRBV19	TRBD1	TRBJ2-1	CASNTLPGQGAYNEQFF	TGTGCCAGTAACACCCTTCCGGGACAGGGGGCCTACAATGAGCAGTTCTTC
.	TRBV6-1	.	TRBJ2-1	CASSESRRRVAGAGDEQFF	TGTGCCAGCAGTGAATCTCGGAGGAGGGTCGCGGGAGCAGGGGATGAGCAGTTCTTC
.	TRBV19	.	TRBJ1-3	CASGVDAASGNTIYF	TGTGCCAGTGGAGTGGACGCCGCCTCTGGAAACACCATATATTTT
.	TRBV6-5	.	TRBJ1-4	CASSYSPSLANEKLFF	TGTGCCAGCAGTTACTCGCCCAGCCTCGCTAATGAAAAACTGTTTTTT
.	TRBV7-3	TRBD2	TRBJ2-1	CASSGAAGVNEQFF	TGTGCCAGCAGCGGGGCGGCGGGAGTCAATGAGCAGTTCTTC
once	TRBV5-4	.	TRBJ2-1	CASSLVATLIGNEQFF	TGTGCCAGCAGCTTGGTGGCGACTCTGATCGGGAATGAGCAGTTCTTC
.	TRBV7-7	.	TRBJ2-5	CASSRNPGIGETQYF	TGTGCCAGCAGCCGAAACCCGGGGATCGGGGAGACCCAGTACTTC
.	TRBV7-9	.	TRBJ1-2	CASSAPEDYGYTF	TGTGCCAGCAGCGCCCCAGAGGACTATGGCTACACCTTC
.	TRBV7-9	.	TRBJ2-2	CASSLDGENTGELFF	TGTGCCAGCAGCTTAGACGGGGAGAACACCGGGGAGCTGTTTTTT
few	TRBV5-1	TRBD1	TRBJ1-1	CASSLGQGPNTEAFF	TGCGCCAGCAGCTTGGGACAGGGGCCGAACACTGAAGCTTTCTTT
.	TRBV6-2/TRBV6-3	TRBD1	TRBJ1-5	CASSPSQGAESNQPQHF	TGTGCCAGCAGTCCGTCACAGGGGGCGGAAAGCAATCAGCCCCAGCATTTT
.	TRBV27	.	TRBJ1-2	CASSPDQGQMNYGYTF	TGTGCCAGCAGTCCGGACCAGGGACAAATGAACTATGGCTACACCTTC
.	TRBV15	.	TRBJ2-5	CATSRMRGETQYF	TGTGCCACCAGCAGAATGAGAGGGGAGACCCAGTACTTC
once	TRBV9	.	TRBJ2-1	CASSPPGISYNEQFF	TGTGCCAGCAGCCCCCCGGGAATATCCTACAATGAGCAGTTCTTC